The 2 T cell receptor beta chains reported below all come from one sample, sequenced in a study of post-analysis software for immune sequencing data (dated by TCRdb to 2013 to 2016). Results and caveats for the whole study, not just this receptor: Significantly higher frequencies in patients than in controls were found for five or six TRBV segments, including TRBV5-6, TRBV5-1 and TRBV20-1.

The library came from PCR. The sample was run on an Illumina HiSeq 2500. Unique molecular identifiers were incorporated into TCR beta cDNA libraries to reduce PCR and sequencing biases. TCRdb trimmed public reads at Q25 via fastp, called clones via MiXCR and kept in-frame beta chains. Rows with a matching CDR3 protein are joined into one entry that keeps the most common DNA and genes. The sample yields approximately 440,000 distinct CDR3 sequences; around 40% were counted once. Together, the top ten hold 9.5% to 13% of the sample. Their antigen targets remain unknown. Input material: blood. Receptor source: a girl aged 5 to 17 with multiple sclerosis.

The chain couples TRBV28 to TRBJ2-7; 8 positions agree with TRBD2. This CDR3 contains 17 residues. The V gene's germline CDR1 is MDHEN and CDR2 SYDVKM. J lost 4 bases, V lost 8 bases, and 19 bases had no gene match. The CDR3 nucleotides read TGTGCCAGCCTGCCGGGGGGGGACACCCCGAGGCGGTACGAGCAGTACTTC. Its protein is CASLPGGDTPRRYEQYF.

The chain joins TRBV4-2 to TRBJ2-5; D call uncertain. The CDR3 length is 13 residues. Trimming shortened V by 3 bases and J by 4 bases, and 9 bases separated the two germline ends. The germline CDR1 and CDR2 sequences are LGHNA and YNFKEQ. In nucleotides, the CDR3 is TGTGCCAGCAGCCATGAAAGGGCAGAGACCCAGTACTTC. Its protein product is CASSHERAETQYF.